The next 2 T cell receptor beta chains were all read from a single sample in a study of T cell repertoires in ileal Crohn's disease. TCRdb's table, derived via immunoSEQ multiplex PCR, lists solely in-frame clones and lacks some. This sample has more than 11,000 clones; 70% to 80% occur once, and the top ten carry 5.5% to 6%. The sequenced sample consisted of ileal tissue. The receptors here all came from an adult with Crohn's disease.

V and J are TRBV5-1 and TRBJ1-2; TRBD1 is a possible D gene (5 bases). This CDR3 is built from 14 residues. Germline CDR1 is SGHRS and CDR2 is YFSETQ. V dropped 3 bases and J dropped 3 bases, with 12 bases sitting between them. The CDR3, as DNA: TGCGCCAGCAGCTCGCAGGGAGGGGACTATGGCTACACCTTC. Its translation is CASSSQGGDYGYTF.

This chain connects TRBV2 to TRBJ2-5; the match to TRBD2 covers 11 bases. Looked up from germline, CDR1 is SNHLY and CDR2 is FYNNEI. The CDR3 runs 14 residues. Trimming at V came to 5 bases and at J to 6 bases, leaving 5 bases not matched to a gene. The CDR3 reads CASSLSGGGQTQYF. The CDR3 DNA sequence: TGTGCCAGCAGTCTTAGCGGGGGGGGGCAGACCCAGTACTTC.